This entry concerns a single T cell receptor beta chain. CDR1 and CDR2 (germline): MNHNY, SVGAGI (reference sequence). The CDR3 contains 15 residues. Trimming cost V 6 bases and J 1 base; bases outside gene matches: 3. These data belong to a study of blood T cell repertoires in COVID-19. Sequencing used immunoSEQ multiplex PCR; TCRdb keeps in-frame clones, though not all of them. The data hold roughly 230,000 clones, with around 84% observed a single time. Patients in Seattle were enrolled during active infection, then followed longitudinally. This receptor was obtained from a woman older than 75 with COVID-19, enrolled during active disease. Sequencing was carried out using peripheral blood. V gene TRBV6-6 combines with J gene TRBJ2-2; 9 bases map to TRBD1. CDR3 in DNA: TGTGCCAGCAGCCTGGGACAGGGGAACACCGGGGAGCTGTTTTTT. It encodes CASSLGQGNTGELFF.